These T cell receptor beta chains were read from a single sample in a study of T cells in Graves' hyperthyroidism and ophthalmopathy. One entry per CDR3 protein results from TCRdb running MiXCR on the multiplex PCR reads. This sample yields about 700,000 distinct CDR3 sequences, of which roughly 15% are seen a single time; around 9.6% belongs to the top ten. Sequenced material: blood. The receptors were sampled from a woman aged 18-29 years with Graves' hyperthyroidism. CDR3s include the opening cysteine and the closing phenylalanine or tryptophan. Each record gives: D gene, clone size, J gene, V gene, CDR3 DNA, CDR3 protein. The D gene is left open where the match is weak. Expanded clones get a size class; other rows say once, few or many, or leave the size out.

D: -
size: few
J: TRBJ2-1
V: TRBV29-1
DNA: TGCAGCGTTGACTTGTACAATGAGCAGTTCTTC
CDR3: CSVDLYNEQFF

D: TRBD1
size: many
J: TRBJ2-5
V: TRBV3-1
DNA: TGTGCCAGCAGCCGACCTTTCCGGGACAGGCAAGAGACCCAGTACTTC
CDR3: CASSRPFRDRQETQYF

D: -
size: few
J: TRBJ2-7
V: TRBV5-1
DNA: TGCGCCAGCAGCTTGGATCCAACACACTATTCCTACGAGCAGTACTTC
CDR3: CASSLDPTHYSYEQYF

D: TRBD2
size: many
J: TRBJ2-1
V: TRBV7-8
DNA: TGTGCCAGCAGCTCGAAAGGCGGGAGCGTCTACAATGAGCAGTTCTTC
CDR3: CASSSKGGSVYNEQFF

D: -
size: many
J: TRBJ2-2
V: TRBV6-1
DNA: TGTGCCAGCAGTTCCCCGGGAACCGGGGAGCTGTTTTTT
CDR3: CASSSPGTGELFF

D: -
size: many
J: TRBJ2-1
V: TRBV5-6
DNA: TGTGCCAGCAGCGAGGACACCTACAATGAGCAGTTCTTC
CDR3: CASSEDTYNEQFF

D: TRBD1
size: many
J: TRBJ2-1
V: TRBV3-1
DNA: TGTGCCAGCAGCCAAGTAACAGGGGGCTTTGAGCAGTTCTTC
CDR3: CASSQVTGGFEQFF

D: TRBD2
size: few
J: TRBJ2-1
V: TRBV6-5
DNA: TGTGCCAGCAGTTACCCCCTAGCGGGAGGGATCAATGAGCAGTTCTTC
CDR3: CASSYPLAGGINEQFF

D: TRBD2
size: -
J: TRBJ2-7
V: TRBV25-1
DNA: TGTGCCCCTGCTGTGGTCCCGGGAGGGTCCGCCGAGCAGTACTTC
CDR3: CAPAVVPGGSAEQYF

D: TRBD1
size: few
J: TRBJ2-7
V: TRBV29-1
DNA: TGCAGCCTCAGAGGGGGACAGGATTGGCCGCGCGACGAGCAGTACTTC
CDR3: CSLRGGQDWPRDEQYF

D: -
size: many
J: TRBJ1-1
V: TRBV18
DNA: TGTGCCAGCTCACCACCGGTACCCCTTAGGACTGAAGCTTTCTTT
CDR3: CASSPPVPLRTEAFF

D: -
size: many
J: TRBJ2-7
V: TRBV20-1
DNA: TGCAGTGCTAGGCTACTTAGCTCCTACGAGCAGTACTTC
CDR3: CSARLLSSYEQYF

D: -
size: -
J: TRBJ1-2
V: TRBV7-9
DNA: TGTGCCAGCAGATCGGCCCTAACAGGCGACTACACCTTC
CDR3: CASRSALTGDYTF

D: -
size: -
J: TRBJ2-7
V: TRBV27
DNA: TGTGCCAGCAGAGGACGCAGCTACTACGAGCAGTACTTC
CDR3: CASRGRSYYEQYF

D: -
size: few
J: TRBJ2-7
V: TRBV10-3
DNA: TGTGCCATCAGTGAGTCAAGTATTAGAACCTACGAGCAGTACTTC
CDR3: CAISESSIRTYEQYF

D: TRBD2
size: many
J: TRBJ2-1
V: TRBV20-1
DNA: TGCAGTGCTAGTCGAGGCCTAGCGGGAGGGCCTTACAATGAGCAGTTCTTC
CDR3: CSASRGLAGGPYNEQFF

D: TRBD2
size: -
J: TRBJ2-2
V: TRBV9
DNA: TGTGCCAGCAGCGTTTCGGGACTAGCGGGGGGGAACACCGGGGAGCTGTTTTTT
CDR3: CASSVSGLAGGNTGELFF

D: -
size: -
J: TRBJ2-1
V: TRBV7-9
DNA: TGTGCCAGCAGCCGCGGCATCAATGAGCAGTTCTTC
CDR3: CASSRGINEQFF

D: -
size: -
J: TRBJ1-2
V: TRBV2
DNA: TGTGCCAGCAGTGCGACCGGGGTGAGGGGCTACACCTTC
CDR3: CASSATGVRGYTF

D: TRBD2
size: -
J: TRBJ2-7
V: TRBV7-2
DNA: TGTGCCAGCAGCCGAGGGACTAGCGGGAGTAGTGGTTACGAGCAGTACTTC
CDR3: CASSRGTSGSSGYEQYF

D: -
size: many
J: TRBJ2-7
V: TRBV5-6
DNA: TGTGCCAGCAGCTTGGGTACGGGGGTGCGGGAGCAGTACTTC
CDR3: CASSLGTGVREQYF

D: -
size: -
J: TRBJ1-2
V: TRBV4-1
DNA: TGCGCCAGCAGCCAAAGGGGTCGGACGGAACTACCCTATGGCTACACCTTC
CDR3: CASSQRGRTELPYGYTF

D: TRBD1
size: -
J: TRBJ1-1
V: TRBV6-5
DNA: TGTGCCAGCGGGGCTACAGGGGGTAGTGAAGCTTTCTTT
CDR3: CASGATGGSEAFF

D: -
size: -
J: TRBJ2-5
V: TRBV5-1
DNA: TGCGCCAGCTCCGGGGGCGATCAAGAGACCCAGTACTTC
CDR3: CASSGGDQETQYF

D: -
size: few
J: TRBJ2-2
V: TRBV6-2/TRBV6-3
DNA: TGTGCCAGCAGCCAACCACGGGGGAGGAACACCGGGGAGCTGTTTTTT
CDR3: CASSQPRGRNTGELFF

D: -
size: many
J: TRBJ1-1
V: TRBV7-9
DNA: TGTGCCAGCAGCTTAGGGTACGGCCTCAAGGCCACTGAAGCTTTCTTT
CDR3: CASSLGYGLKATEAFF

D: -
size: many
J: TRBJ1-3
V: TRBV3-1
DNA: TGTGCCAGCAGCCAGTCGGGGAGAGGAAACACCATATATTTT
CDR3: CASSQSGRGNTIYF

D: TRBD2
size: few
J: TRBJ2-5
V: TRBV28
DNA: TGTGCCAGCAGTTTTGGCGGGCGGGAGGGCCGGGGGGAGACCCAGTACTTC
CDR3: CASSFGGREGRGETQYF

D: -
size: -
J: TRBJ1-1
V: TRBV2
DNA: TGTGCCAGCAAGACGATGGACAGGAACACTGAAGCTTTCTTT
CDR3: CASKTMDRNTEAFF

D: -
size: -
J: TRBJ2-2
V: TRBV7-2
DNA: TGTGCCAGCAGCCGAACGCAGGGTCTGCTGTTTTTT
CDR3: CASSRTQGLLFF

D: TRBD2
size: once
J: TRBJ2-1
V: TRBV27
DNA: TGTGCCAGCTCTGGGACTAGCGGGAGCAAAAATGAGCAGTTCTTC
CDR3: CASSGTSGSKNEQFF

D: -
size: few
J: TRBJ1-3
V: TRBV6-5
DNA: TGTGCCAGCAGTTCCGGAAACTCTGGAAACACCATATATTTT
CDR3: CASSSGNSGNTIYF

D: TRBD1
size: once
J: TRBJ2-7
V: TRBV5-1
DNA: TGCGCCAGCAGTTCCGGACAGGGGGCCGCTCTCTACGAGCAGTACTTC
CDR3: CASSSGQGAALYEQYF

D: -
size: -
J: TRBJ2-1
V: TRBV6-1
DNA: TGTGCCAGCAGAGGAGGGGGCTTAGCGGGGATGAATGAGCAGTTCTTC
CDR3: CASRGGGLAGMNEQFF

D: TRBD1
size: few
J: TRBJ2-7
V: TRBV15
DNA: TGTGCCGCCGGGACAGGGGACTACGAGCAGTACTTC
CDR3: CAAGTGDYEQYF

D: -
size: many
J: TRBJ2-3
V: TRBV2
DNA: TGTGCCAGCAGTGAAGCCAGGGCAGGAGATACGCAGTATTTT
CDR3: CASSEARAGDTQYF

D: -
size: many
J: TRBJ2-7
V: TRBV7-8
DNA: TGTGCCAGCAGCTTATGGACTAACTCCTACGAGCAGTACTTC
CDR3: CASSLWTNSYEQYF